Below are 3 T cell receptor beta chains sequenced from a single sample in a study of blood T cells in healthy people across ages. Using a J-beta primer mix together with a sample-barcoded 5' primer, a second PCR was run for roughly 6 to 12 cycles. TCRdb redid the calling of the 5' RACE reads with MiXCR, one entry per CDR3 protein. The sample gives around 2 million distinct CDR3 sequences, approximately 39% of which show up once; under 25% is in the top ten. The sequencing sample was made of blood. These TCRs come from a human donor in good health.

About this clonotype itself: A read error may produce the germline difference seen at one junction end. The gene calls are TRBV5-1 and TRBJ1-5; D remains ambiguous. The CDR3 is 13 amino acids. Per the germline V gene, CDR1 is SGHRS and CDR2 is YFSETQ. CDR3 DNA: TGCGCCAGCAGCTTGGGAAGCAATCAGTCCCAGCATTTT. Protein product: CASSLGSNQSQHF. Full variable domain (rest looked up from reference TRBV5-1 and TRBJ1-5): KAGVTQTPRYLIKTRGQQVTLSCSPISGHRSVSWYQQTPGQGLQFLFEYFSETQRNKGNFPGRFSGRQFSNSRSEMNVSTLELGDSALYLCASSLGSNQSQHFGDGTRLSIL.

This clonotype has more than one count but fewer than ten. The chain recombines TRBV12-3 or TRBV12-4 with TRBJ2-5, with D perhaps TRBD2 (5 bases). The V gene lost 0 bases and the J gene lost 11 bases, with 16 bases spanning the gap. The CDR3 has 14 amino acids. DNA of the CDR3: TGTGCCAGCAGTTTAGCGCCAGGTGCTTGGGAGCAGTACTTC. Translating it yields CASSLAPGAWEQYF.

Only a few counts were recorded for this clonotype. This chain joins TRBV29-1 and TRBJ1-1, with no clear D. The CDR3 loop spans 11 amino acids. V gave up 4 bases and J gave up 7 bases, with 10 bases separating them. Germline assignment: CDR1 SQVTM and CDR2 ANQGSEA. The CDR3 region has the DNA TGCAGCGTTGGGGAGGGATTTGAAGCTTTCTTT. It specifies CSVGEGFEAFF.